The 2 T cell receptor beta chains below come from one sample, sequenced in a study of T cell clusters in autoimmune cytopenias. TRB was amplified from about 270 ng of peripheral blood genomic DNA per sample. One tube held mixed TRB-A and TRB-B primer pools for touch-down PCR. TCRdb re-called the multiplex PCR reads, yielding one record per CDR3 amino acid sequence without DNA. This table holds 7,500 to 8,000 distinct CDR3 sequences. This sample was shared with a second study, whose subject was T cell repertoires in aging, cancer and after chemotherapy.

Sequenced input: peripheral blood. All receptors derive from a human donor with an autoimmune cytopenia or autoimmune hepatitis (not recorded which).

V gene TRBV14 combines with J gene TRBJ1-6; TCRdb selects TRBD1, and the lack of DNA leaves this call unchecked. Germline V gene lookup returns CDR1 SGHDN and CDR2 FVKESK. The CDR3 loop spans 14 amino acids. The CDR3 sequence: CASSQMTVNSPLHF. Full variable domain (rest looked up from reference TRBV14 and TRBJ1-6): EAGVTQFPSHSVIEKGQTVTLRCDPISGHDNLYWYRRVMGKEIKFLLHFVKESKQDESGMPNNRFLAERTGGTYSTLKVQPAELEDSGVYFCASSQMTVNSPLHFGNGTRLTVT.

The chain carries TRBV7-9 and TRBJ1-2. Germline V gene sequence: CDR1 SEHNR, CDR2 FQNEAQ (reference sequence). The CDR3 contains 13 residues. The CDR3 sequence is CASSFLSRVGYTF.